Listed below are T cell receptor beta chains from one sample, sequenced in a study of blood T cell repertoires in COVID-19. Generated by immunoSEQ multiplex PCR, the TCRdb table keeps only in-frame clones and is missing some. The sample carries approximately 50,000 clones, approximately 90% recorded once. Specimen: peripheral blood. The receptors come from a man aged 50 to 60 with acute or convalescent COVID-19. The CDR3 runs from the conserved cysteine through the conserved F or W. The D gene is left open where the match is weak. Rows may omit the clone size; those that give it use once, few, many or a size class.

TGTGCCAGCAGCCTCGACCTCGCGGGAGCCAACAATGAGCAGTTCTTC | CASSLDLAGANNEQFF | TRBJ2-1 | NA | TRBD2 | TRBV7-6
TGTGCCAGCAGCAAAGACAGGGGGAGCAACACCGGGGAGCTGTTTTTT | CASSKDRGSNTGELFF | TRBJ2-2 | NA | TRBD1 | TRBV3-1/TRBV3-2
TGTGCCAGTAGTTCCGGTCGAGGGTGGAGCACAGATACGCAGTATTTT | CASSSGRGWSTDTQYF | TRBJ2-3 | NA | NA | TRBV19
TGTGCCAGCAGTTACTATGCGGGGACGAATGAGCAGTTCTTC | CASSYYAGTNEQFF | TRBJ2-1 | NA | NA | TRBV6-6
TGTGCCAGCAGTTCCAGTATGGGCGTCTACGAGCAGTACTTC | CASSSSMGVYEQYF | TRBJ2-7 | NA | NA | TRBV6-5
TGTGCCAGTAGTAAAACAGGGTATAGCAATCAGCCCCAGCATTTT | CASSKTGYSNQPQHF | TRBJ1-5 | NA | NA | TRBV19
TGCGCCAGCAACACAGGGGGTAAAGGCTACGAGCAGTACTTC | CASNTGGKGYEQYF | TRBJ2-7 | NA | TRBD1 | TRBV5-1
TGCGCCAGCAGTGATCGGACAGGGAGCGTGGTAGATACGCAGTATTTT | CASSDRTGSVVDTQYF | TRBJ2-3 | NA | TRBD1 | TRBV10-1
TGCGCCAGCAGCCCCAGGGGATTCGGCACAGATACGCAGTATTTT | CASSPRGFGTDTQYF | TRBJ2-3 | few | NA | TRBV5-1
TGTGCCAGCAGCTTGACAGCCGCTAACTATGGCTACACCTTC | CASSLTAANYGYTF | TRBJ1-2 | once | NA | TRBV5-8
TGTGCCAGCAGCTTAGTCGGCGGATACAATGAGCAGTTCTTC | CASSLVGGYNEQFF | TRBJ2-1 | NA | NA | TRBV11-3
TGTGCCAGCCGACAGGTGGATAATTCACCCCTCCACTTT | CASRQVDNSPLHF | TRBJ1-6 | few | NA | TRBV19
TGTGCCTGGAACCAACAGGGGACCTACAATGAGCAGTTCTTC | CAWNQQGTYNEQFF | TRBJ2-1 | NA | TRBD1 | TRBV30
TGTGCCACCAGTGACAGTCGTCGACACCGTCTGACCGGGGAGCTGTTTTTT | CATSDSRRHRLTGELFF | TRBJ2-2 | NA | NA | TRBV24-1
TGTGCCAGCAGCCCCCGGGTCCCCTACGAGCAGTACTTC | CASSPRVPYEQYF | TRBJ2-7 | NA | NA | TRBV6-5
TGCAGCGCAATCCTACAGTACCCCTATGGCTACACCTTC | CSAILQYPYGYTF | TRBJ1-2 | NA | NA | TRBV29-1
TGTGCCAGCAGTTCCTTAGCGGGGGGTACAGATACGCAGTATTTT | CASSSLAGGTDTQYF | TRBJ2-3 | once | TRBD2 | TRBV4-2
TGTGCCAGCAGCCACTCGACTGTTTCCTACAATGAGCAGTTCTTC | CASSHSTVSYNEQFF | TRBJ2-1 | NA | NA | TRBV3-1/TRBV3-2
TGTGCCAGCAGCCAAGTTTCGGGTCCGACGGAGCAGTACTTC | CASSQVSGPTEQYF | TRBJ2-7 | NA | NA | TRBV14
TGTGCCAGCAGCCAAGTTACAGTTCTTAACTATGGCTACACCTTC | CASSQVTVLNYGYTF | TRBJ1-2 | few | NA | TRBV3-1/TRBV3-2
TGTGCCAGCAGTGAACGGCGGGGGATCCTTTACAATGAGCAGTTCTTC | CASSERRGILYNEQFF | TRBJ2-1 | NA | TRBD2 | TRBV2
TGCAGTGCTAGTGACAGGGGGCGGAGGTCCTACAATGAGCAGTTCTTC | CSASDRGRRSYNEQFF | TRBJ2-1 | NA | TRBD1 | TRBV20-1
TGTGCCAGCAGCTTAGAACCTACTAATTCACCCCTCCACTTT | CASSLEPTNSPLHF | TRBJ1-6 | NA | NA | TRBV7-9
TGTGCCAGCAGTGTCTCCTGGACTAGCGGGGCTACAGATACGCAGTATTTT | CASSVSWTSGATDTQYF | TRBJ2-3 | NA | TRBD2 | TRBV6-1
TGTGCTAGTGGCCCAAGCCCCCGCGAGCAGTACTTC | CASGPSPREQYF | TRBJ2-7 | NA | NA | TRBV12-5
TGTGCCATCAGTGCGCAGGGGGACTATGGCTACACCTTC | CAISAQGDYGYTF | TRBJ1-2 | NA | TRBD1 | TRBV10-3
TGTGCCAGTCAATCCTCCGGACAAGCCGATTTTAACTATGGCTACACCTTC | CASQSSGQADFNYGYTF | TRBJ1-2 | NA | NA | TRBV7-9
TGTGCCAGCAGTTTAAGTGGCGGGGAGGCCTACGAGCAGTACTTC | CASSLSGGEAYEQYF | TRBJ2-7 | NA | NA | TRBV27
TGTGCCAGCAGAATCGACAGGGAATACGAGCAGTACTTC | CASRIDREYEQYF | TRBJ2-7 | NA | TRBD1 | TRBV6-5
TGTGCCAGCAGCCAAGTCTCGGGACAAAACTATGGCTACACCTTC | CASSQVSGQNYGYTF | TRBJ1-2 | few | NA | TRBV4-2
TGTGCCAGCAGTTTACAGGCTGTGGGTGGCTACACCTTC | CASSLQAVGGYTF | TRBJ1-2 | NA | NA | TRBV12-3/TRBV12-4
TGTGCCAGCAGCTCTCGAGCGGGGGGGCTCACCGGGGAGCTGTTTTTT | CASSSRAGGLTGELFF | TRBJ2-2 | NA | TRBD2 | TRBV7-8
TGTGCCAGTAGTTTACAGGGTTCGAGCAATCAGCCCCAGCATTTT | CASSLQGSSNQPQHF | TRBJ1-5 | NA | NA | TRBV19
TGTGCCAGCAGCACTGGTGTAGGGGGCTTAAATGAAAAACTGTTTTTT | CASSTGVGGLNEKLFF | TRBJ1-4 | NA | TRBD1 | TRBV7-9
TGTGCCAGCAGCTTACTAGTGCCCGGGGAGCTGTTTTTT | CASSLLVPGELFF | TRBJ2-2 | NA | NA | TRBV7-3
TGCGCCAGCAGCGCCGACAGGGAGGTGTACGAGCAGTACTTC | CASSADREVYEQYF | TRBJ2-7 | NA | NA | TRBV4-1
TGTGCCAGCAGCTCACGACTAGCGGGGGGAGAGACCCAGTACTTC | CASSSRLAGGETQYF | TRBJ2-5 | NA | TRBD2 | TRBV9
TGTGCCAGCAGTCCCTCCGGGAGACTTACCGGCAATCAGCCCCAGCATTTT | CASSPSGRLTGNQPQHF | TRBJ1-5 | NA | NA | TRBV27
TGTGCCAGCAGCTCGCCCAGGGTTCGAAGGACCCAGTACTTC | CASSSPRVRRTQYF | TRBJ2-5 | NA | NA | TRBV11-2
TGTGCCTGGAGGTTCTGGTCCACGGCCGGGGAGCTGTTTTTT | CAWRFWSTAGELFF | TRBJ2-2 | NA | NA | TRBV30
TGTGCCAGCAGTGAAGCGGAGGGGACAGGGGGCTGGCCCCAGCATTTT | CASSEAEGTGGWPQHF | TRBJ1-5 | medium-sized | TRBD1 | TRBV6-1
TGTGCCAGCTCAATATCAGGGGGAGCGAACACCGGGGAGCTGTTTTTT | CASSISGGANTGELFF | TRBJ2-2 | few | TRBD1 | TRBV18
TGTGCCAGCAGTTATGGAACAGAGGGGGATCAGCCCCAGCATTTT | CASSYGTEGDQPQHF | TRBJ1-5 | few | NA | TRBV6-6
TGTGCCAGCAGCTCAACCGGGACAGGGGGCGCGAATGGAAACACCATATATTTT | CASSSTGTGGANGNTIYF | TRBJ1-3 | NA | TRBD1 | TRBV5-6
TGTGCCAGCAGTCGGCGGGCTGCAACTAATGAAAAACTGTTTTTT | CASSRRAATNEKLFF | TRBJ1-4 | NA | NA | TRBV2
TGTGCCAGTAGTACCCAGACAGGGGCCATCTACTCTGGAAACACCATATATTTT | CASSTQTGAIYSGNTIYF | TRBJ1-3 | NA | TRBD1 | TRBV19
TGTGCTAGTGGTTTGGGAAATTGGGGCACGCAGTATTTT | CASGLGNWGTQYF | TRBJ2-3 | NA | NA | TRBV12-5
TGTGCCAGCAGCCAGGGTAGGTGGGTTCAGCCCCAGCATTTT | CASSQGRWVQPQHF | TRBJ1-5 | NA | NA | TRBV27
TGTGCCAGCAGCCAAGATTTAACAGGACGACTTGGAAACACCATATATTTT | CASSQDLTGRLGNTIYF | TRBJ1-3 | once | NA | TRBV4-2
TGTGCCAGCAGCTTGGGCGGGACCGCTGAAGCTTTCTTT | CASSLGGTAEAFF | TRBJ1-1 | NA | NA | TRBV5-6
TGCGCCAGCAGCTTGGACGTTCGGGACAGATCCACTGAAGCTTTCTTT | CASSLDVRDRSTEAFF | TRBJ1-1 | NA | TRBD1 | TRBV5-1
TGTGCCAGTAGTATAGGCGGGACAGGGAATGAAAAACTGTTTTTT | CASSIGGTGNEKLFF | TRBJ1-4 | once | TRBD1 | TRBV19
TGCGCCAGCAGCTTCGGGGGAGTGGCTGAAGCTTTCTTT | CASSFGGVAEAFF | TRBJ1-1 | NA | NA | TRBV5-1
TGTGCCAGCAGCGGGGGGAAGGGGAACACTGAAGCTTTCTTT | CASSGGKGNTEAFF | TRBJ1-1 | NA | NA | TRBV7-9
TGTGCCAGCAGCGTCAGAGCGGGAGCACAGTACGAGCAGTACTTC | CASSVRAGAQYEQYF | TRBJ2-7 | NA | TRBD2 | TRBV9